A single sample gave rise to the 26 T cell receptor beta chains below, sequenced in a study of blood T cells in healthy people across ages. Combining a sample-barcoded 5' primer with a J-beta primer mix, a second PCR ran for roughly 7 to 12 cycles. One entry per CDR3 protein, called by TCRdb with MiXCR from the 5' RACE reads. This table holds approximately 810,000 distinct CDR3 sequences, around 36% found once. Sequenced sample: blood. The receptor source for this set is a young man in good health.

Comment on this clonotype: One junction end does not reproduce the germline sequence, and a read error may be involved. The rearrangement uses TRBV6-1 and TRBJ1-2; a possible D gene is TRBD1 (6 bases). The CDR3 spans 16 residues. Germline CDR1 is MNHNS and CDR2 is SASEGT. CDR3 region: CAGSEVTGLSNYGYTF. As DNA, the CDR3 is TGTGCCGGCAGTGAGGTGACAGGTCTTTCTAACTATGGCTACACCTTC.

This chain links TRBV2 with TRBJ2-7; 9 bases line up with TRBD2. Germline loops: CDR1 SNHLY, CDR2 FYNNEI. CDR3 size: 14 residues. V lost 7 bases to trimming and J lost 3 bases; unmatched junction nucleotides: 7. In nucleotides, the CDR3 is TGTGCCAGCACAGAAAGCGGGGGGCACTACGAGCAGTACTTC. Its translation: CASTESGGHYEQYF.

The chain is built from TRBV20-1 and TRBJ2-1, with 12 bases matching TRBD2. The length of the CDR3 is 16 residues. The J segment lost 4 bases and the V segment lost 1 base, leaving 5 bases of the junction unmatched. Germline CDR1 and CDR2: DFQATT and SNEGSKA (reference sequence). The CDR3 region has the DNA TGCAGTGCTAGAGGACTAGCGGGGGCGACGTACAATGAGCAGTTCTTC. This encodes CSARGLAGATYNEQFF.

This clonotype has more than one count but fewer than ten. The rearrangement joins TRBV20-1 to TRBJ2-1; tentatively, D is TRBD2 (5 bases). CDR3 length: 14 amino acids. V lost 7 bases, J lost 0 bases, and 13 bases lay in between. Germline V lookup: CDR1 DFQATT, CDR2 SNEGSKA (reference sequence). CDR3 bases: TGCAGTGGGGAGCCCGGTAGCTCCTACAATGAGCAGTTCTTC. This gives the protein CSGEPGSSYNEQFF.

The chain recombines TRBV4-1 with TRBJ2-6; TRBD1 agrees at 7 bases. Germline values: CDR1 MGHRA, CDR2 YSYEKL. Trimming removed 2 bases from V and 1 base from J; junction bases left unmatched: 8. This CDR3 has 18 residues. The CDR3 protein is CASSQTTGVFSGANVLTF. CDR3 sequence (DNA): TGCGCCAGCAGCCAAACCACAGGGGTGTTTTCTGGGGCCAACGTCCTGACTTTC.

The rearrangement joins TRBV29-1 to TRBJ2-3, with D unresolved. Germline-derived CDR1 and CDR2 are SQVTM and ANQGSEA. The CDR3 runs 11 residues. Trimming cost V 4 bases and J 4 bases, with 6 bases left between them. The CDR3 region has the DNA TGCAGCGTTGTAGTGGCAGATACGCAGTATTTT. It specifies CSVVVADTQYF.

With respect to this clonotype: A much larger clonotype is one base distant, so this may be a read error. This chain links TRBV12-3 or TRBV12-4 with TRBJ2-1, with TRBD1 identical over 11 bases. V trimming: 4 bases; J trimming: 13 bases; junction bases outside the gene matches: 9. There are 14 residues in the CDR3. The CDR3, as DNA: TGTGCCAGCAGTTGGCGGACAGGGGGCGAGACCCAGTTCTTC. Translated, it gives CASSWRTGGETQFF.

There are a few counts of this clonotype. The V call is TRBV4-3, the J call TRBJ2-7; D is unresolved. With 3 bases removed from V and 1 base from J, the gap between germline ends came to 13 bases. In germline, CDR1 is LGHNA, CDR2 YSLEER. There are 15 residues in the CDR3. The CDR3 DNA is TGCGCCAGCAGCCAGGAAGGTCACGGTTCCTACGAGCAGTACTTC. It yields the protein CASSQEGHGSYEQYF.

V is TRBV12-3 or TRBV12-4 and J is TRBJ2-5; 7 bases align to TRBD2. This CDR3 contains 14 residues. V trimming: 6 bases; J trimming: 11 bases; junction bases outside the gene matches: 15. Here the CDR3 DNA reads TGTGCCAGCAGCCCTCGGGGGGATGACAATGAGCAGTACTTC. This codes for CASSPRGDDNEQYF.

Only a few counts were recorded for this clonotype. The V gene is TRBV11-2, the J gene TRBJ2-5; tentatively, D is TRBD1 (5 bases). This CDR3 is 12 amino acids long. Germline assignment: CDR1 SGHAT and CDR2 FQNNGV. Trimming cost V 4 bases and J 6 bases, with 9 bases left between them. The CDR3 protein is CASSSTVKTQYF. DNA for the CDR3: TGTGCCAGCAGCTCGACAGTAAAGACCCAGTACTTC.

This clonotype has a handful of counts. This sequence joins TRBV7-8 and TRBJ1-5, with TRBD1 as a possible D gene (6 bases). This CDR3 is 14 amino acids long. Trimming shortened V by 5 bases and J by 4 bases, and 12 bases separated the two germline ends. Per germline, CDR1 SGHVS and CDR2 FQNEAQ. Written as DNA, the CDR3 is TGTGCCAGCAGCCCGCCAGGGGATAATCAGCCCCAGCATTTT. It encodes CASSPPGDNQPQHF.

The rearrangement joins TRBV5-1 to TRBJ1-4; D is possibly TRBD1 (6 bases). Germline lookup yields CDR1 SGHRS and CDR2 YFSETQ. This CDR3 contains 13 residues. V shed 4 bases and J shed 8 bases, with 12 bases lying between them. The DNA for the CDR3 is TGCGCCAGCAGCGAGGGGGTTCGAGAAAAACTGTTTTTT. Translating it yields CASSEGVREKLFF.

The chain joins TRBV6-1 to TRBJ2-7, with D possibly matching TRBD1 (5 bases). From germline, CDR1 is MNHNS and CDR2 SASEGT. V lost 2 bases and J lost 2, with 10 bases in between. The CDR3 loop spans 14 amino acids. This CDR3 is CASSEQTATYEQYF. DNA of the CDR3: TGTGCCAGCAGTGAACAGACAGCTACCTACGAGCAGTACTTC.

At least ten counts were recorded for this clonotype. The CDR3 here is CASSNYNEQFF. CDR3 in DNA: TGTGCCAGCAGTAACTACAATGAGCAGTTCTTC. The chain couples TRBV6-5 to TRBJ2-1; no clear D gene. The CDR3 sequence is 11 residues long. Trimming removed 5 bases at V and 3 bases at J, with 2 bases between. Germline V lookup: CDR1 MNHEY, CDR2 SVGAGI.

The chain recombines TRBV9 with TRBJ2-4, with 8 bases matching TRBD2. After removal of 5 bases from V and 7 bases from J, the junction contained 2 bases not matched to a gene. The length of the CDR3 is 12 residues. Germline V gives CDR1 SGDLS, CDR2 YYNGEE. This CDR3 is CASSRGGNIQYF. Written as DNA, the CDR3 is TGTGCCAGCAGTCGGGGGGGGAACATTCAGTACTTC.

The chain recombines TRBV12-3 or TRBV12-4 with TRBJ2-7; no firm D call. V was trimmed by 7 bases and J by 0 bases, leaving 13 bases between them. The CDR3 is 14 amino acids. CDR3 DNA: TGTGCCAGCAACGCAAAAGAGAGCTCCTACGAGCAGTACTTC. As protein: CASNAKESSYEQYF.

At least ten counts were recorded for this clonotype. The gene calls are TRBV5-4 and TRBJ2-7; 7 positions match TRBD2. There are 15 residues in the CDR3. V shed 2 bases and J 2 bases; nucleotides not matched to a gene: 7. In germline, CDR1 is SGHNT, CDR2 YYREEE (reference sequence). The CDR3 region is CASSFSGTGTYEQYF. The CDR3 DNA follows: TGTGCCAGCAGCTTCAGCGGGACGGGTACCTACGAGCAGTACTTC. The full variable domain, its missing parts supplied by reference TRBV5-4 and TRBJ2-7, is ETGVTQSPTHLIKTRGQQVTLRCSSQSGHNTVSWYQQALGQGPQFIFQYYREEENGRGNFPPRFSGLQFPNYSSELNVNALELDDSALYLCASSFSGTGTYEQYFGPGTRLTVT.

This sequence joins TRBV7-2 and TRBJ2-7; D is possibly TRBD2 (7 bases). The CDR3 contains 16 residues. The germline V gene encodes CDR1 SGHTA and CDR2 FQGNSA. V lost 3 bases and J lost 0, with 15 bases in between. CDR3: CASSFRGRGSSYEQYF. CDR3 DNA: TGTGCCAGCAGCTTCCGGGGGCGGGGGAGCTCCTACGAGCAGTACTTC.

The chain links TRBV12-3 or TRBV12-4 to TRBJ1-5; 9 positions agree with TRBD1. V shed 6 bases, J shed 2 bases, and the junction held 11 bases outside the gene matches. The CDR3 contains 17 residues. CDR3 protein: CASSPLDRGDGNQPQHF. Written as DNA, the CDR3 is TGTGCCAGCAGCCCATTGGACAGGGGAGATGGCAATCAGCCCCAGCATTTT.

CDR3 loop: CASSPRPVATNEKLFF. For the CDR3, the DNA is TGTGCCAGCAGCCCGAGGCCAGTTGCAACTAATGAAAAACTGTTTTTT. The chain uses TRBV4-2 and TRBJ1-4; D is unresolved. The V gene lost 4 bases and the J gene lost 0 bases, with 12 bases spanning the gap. Looked up from germline, CDR1 is LGHNA and CDR2 is YNFKEQ. CDR3 length equals 16 residues.

Turning to this clonotype: A much larger clone differs by one base, so this may be a read error. J is TRBJ2-7 and V is TRBV20-1, with 9 nucleotides matching TRBD2. The ends lost 5 bases at V and 7 bases at J; junction bases unmatched: 9. CDR3 length equals 13 residues. CDR1 and CDR2 (germline): DFQATT, SNEGSKA (reference sequence). CDR3 nucleotides: TGCAGTGCTCCGGGACTAGCTTCCAATGAGCAGTACTTC. Translated: CSAPGLASNEQYF.

This clonotype was found a few times. J is TRBJ1-5 and V is TRBV20-1; 7 nucleotides align to TRBD1. J gave up 0 bases and V 3 bases, and 5 bases lay outside the gene matches. The CDR3 extends over 15 amino acids. The germline gives CDR1 DFQATT, CDR2 SNEGSKA (reference sequence). The CDR3 here is CSASKGTDSNQPQHF. The CDR3 bases are TGCAGTGCTAGTAAAGGGACAGATAGCAATCAGCCCCAGCATTTT.

This chain links TRBV10-3 with TRBJ2-1; D unclear. The CDR3 extends over 12 amino acids. Germline CDR1 ENHRY, CDR2 SYGVKD. The germline V and J ends were trimmed by 11 bases and 5 bases, with 13 bases remaining between them. The CDR3 DNA reads as TGTGCCGCCTTACTCGAAAACAATGAGCAGTTCTTC. It encodes CAALLENNEQFF.

CDR3 nucleotides: TGCAGTGCTACACGGGGGGCCCTGCAGGATACGCAGTATTTT. The encoded protein is CSATRGALQDTQYF. This chain uses TRBV20-1 with TRBJ2-3; D may be TRBD2 (7 bases). Germline lookup yields CDR1 DFQATT and CDR2 SNEGSKA (reference sequence). V was clipped by 4 bases and J by 6 bases, with 17 bases between them. The CDR3 length is 14 residues.

DNA for the CDR3: TGCTGTGTCCCCGGACTAGCTGGTAATGAGCAGTTCTTC. Protein: CCVPGLAGNEQFF. The V and J genes are TRBV20-1 and TRBJ2-1; 8 nucleotides line up with TRBD2. Germline lookup yields CDR1 DFQATT and CDR2 SNEGSKA (reference sequence). The CDR3 spans 13 residues.

The rearrangement joins TRBV7-2 to TRBJ2-4, with D possibly matching TRBD1 (6 bases). The CDR3 is made up of 14 amino acids. Germline V gives CDR1 SGHTA, CDR2 FQGNSA. V lost 5 bases to trimming and J lost 8 bases, with 16 bases between them. CDR3 in DNA: TGTGCCAGCAGCACCCAGACAGGTTTGGACATTCAGTACTTC. Amino acid sequence: CASSTQTGLDIQYF.